This entry describes one T cell receptor beta chain. What this receptor recognizes is not known. One base away there is no much larger clone; base qualities are not given. Library generation was performed with the immunoSEQ multiplex PCR assay. RNA was extracted from all samples and reverse transcribed into cDNA, which served as template for TCR sequencing. SuperScript III was used to make first-strand cDNA, primed with a 2:1 mix of oligo-dT and random hexamers. Amplification bias was assessed with a synthetic immune receptor repertoire, and residual bias was removed computationally. The paper's data handling went like this. Raw reads were preprocessed to remove errors, and CDR3 was defined according to IMGT conventions as the region from the conserved cysteine to phenylalanine. Clonality was computed by normalizing Shannon entropy by log2 of the number of productive unique TCRs and subtracting the result from 1. CD4 or CD8 identity of scalp clones was inferred by cross-referencing scalp TCRbeta sequences with sorted blood CD4 and CD8 repertoires. TCRdb's version of the immuneACCESS table is confined to in-frame rearrangements and falls short of the full clone set. An unresolved V gene accounts for under half of the shortfall where checked; the remainder is of unknown origin. That table is the source of V, J and clone size, and D and trimming were worked out from the DNA. The table for this sample lists some 170,000 clones; roughly 66% of them were counted only once. 9.5% to 12% of the sample rests with the top ten.

The meaning of the sample's time point label: baseline before oral tofacitinib. Lesional scalp punch biopsies and peripheral blood were obtained from alopecia areata patients. PBMCs were separated by density centrifugation and stained for CD3, CD4 and CD8, after which CD4+ and CD8+ T cells were sorted on a FACSAria. The sample belongs to a study of CD8+ T cells in alopecia areata (dated by TCRdb to between 2018 and 2020). General notes on the study: The treated patients, all with moderate-to-severe alopecia areata, were enrolled in an open-label pilot trial of oral tofacitinib given at 5 to 10 mg twice daily. Tofacitinib was given for 6 to 18 months, followed by 6 months of follow-up off drug to assess delayed response and recurrence. To study T cell clonal expansion in alopecia areata, the researchers applied high-throughput TCRbeta sequencing to both the C3H/HeJ mouse model and human patients. In humans, TCRbeta sequencing was performed on scalp tissue and on sorted CD4+ and CD8+ peripheral blood T cells from healthy controls and from patients with patchy or totalis/universalis alopecia areata. Tofacitinib-treated patients had biopsies at baseline and at 4 and 24 weeks of treatment, with a later scalp biopsy in several patients. Clonality in the scalp was compared among normal scalp (n=4), patchy alopecia areata scalp (n=8), and alopecia totalis/universalis scalp (n=8). RNA was obtained with the PAXgene miRNA kit for fixed scalp, the miRNeasy kit for PBMCs, and the RNeasy kit for mouse skin. TCRbeta CDR3 regions were amplified by immunoSEQ multiplex PCR with 35 Vbeta forward and 13 Jbeta reverse primers.

Study-wide findings and limitations: Unlike mouse skin, where gammadelta T cells dominate, normal human skin contains resident alphabeta T cells that get sequenced too, which complicates analysis of the scalp TCR repertoire. Shared TCR sequences between patients were less evident than in mice, which may be partly attributable to HLA diversity in the patient population. Higher clonality and more expanded CD8+ clones were observed in lesional scalp than in normal scalp, particularly in alopecia totalis/universalis, a finding suggestive of antigenic drive.

The material sequenced was CD8+ T cells sorted from blood, taken at week 0. This sequence was found in a human donor with alopecia areata.

The DNA sequence is TGTGCCAGCAGCCAGGGGGTCGGCACTGAAGCTTTCTTT. Translated, this gives CASSQGVGTEAFF. This sequence uses TRBV14 and TRBJ1-1; a tentative D match to TRBD1 spans 5 bases. The germline V gene encodes CDR1 SGHDN and CDR2 FVKESK. Measured from the cysteine to the phenylalanine, the CDR3 is 13 residues long. The read is trimmed to its CDR3 DNA, 39 bases read in frame from base 1. Between the V and J ends, shortened by 3 bases and 4 bases respectively, the junction contains 9 bases.